The 9 T cell receptor beta chains given below trace back to one sample, sequenced in a study of blood T cells in healthy people across ages. Together with a sample-barcoded 5' primer, a J-beta primer mix was included in a second PCR lasting about 6 to 11 cycles. MiXCR, run by TCRdb on the 5' RACE reads, gives a single entry per CDR3 protein. Of roughly 550,000 distinct CDR3 sequences in the sample, approximately 25% were seen once. This sample also appeared in a second study, on T cells of mothers and their children.

Sequenced sample: blood. The receptors come from a boy aged 5-17 years in good health.

V is TRBV5-1 and J is TRBJ2-5, with D unclear. The DNA matches TRBJ2-1 better at its end, which makes the J call doubtful. The CDR3 covers 16 residues. Per germline, CDR1 SGHRS and CDR2 YFSETQ. The CDR3 coding sequence is TGCGCCAGCAGCTTGTTCGGTCCTAGCTCCTACAATGAGCAGTTCTTC. It specifies CASSLFGPSSYNEQFF.

This clonotype was counted between two and nine times. The chain carries TRBV7-8 and TRBJ2-2, with 8 positions matching TRBD2. Germline trimming cut 3 bases from V and 3 bases from J; bases unmatched to any gene: 15. CDR3 length: 19 residues. Germline V gene sequence: CDR1 SGHVS, CDR2 FQNEAQ. The CDR3 loop reads CASSFWTGREALHTGELFF. DNA of the CDR3: TGTGCCAGCAGCTTCTGGACTGGGCGGGAGGCCCTTCACACCGGGGAGCTGTTTTTT.

The chain has TRBV6-2 or TRBV6-3 and TRBJ2-5; D is possibly TRBD2 (5 bases). Trimming left V 6 bases short and J 6 bases short, with 14 bases between. Germline V lookup: CDR1 MNHEY, CDR2 SVGEGT. This CDR3 spans 13 amino acids. As DNA, the CDR3 is TGTGCCAGCAGATCCCCACCGGGAAAGACCCAGTACTTC. Translation gives CASRSPPGKTQYF.

Concerning this clonotype: One end of the junction varies from germline; a read error may be responsible. This chain links TRBV15 with TRBJ1-5; D perhaps matches TRBD1 (5 bases). This CDR3 is built from 12 residues. Per germline, CDR1 LNHNV and CDR2 YYDKDF (reference sequence). CDR3 in amino acids: CATSIGGADRRF. The CDR3 DNA reads TGTGCCACCAGCATTGGAGGGGCCGATCGGCGTTTT. The full variable domain, with the rest looked up from reference TRBV15 and TRBJ1-5, is DAMVIQNPRYQVTQFGKPVTLSCSQTLNHNVMYWYQQKSSQAPKLLFHYYDKDFNNEADTPDNFQSRRPNTSFCFLDIRSPGLGDTAMYLCATSIGGADRRFGDGTRLSIL.

The V gene is TRBV9, the J gene TRBJ2-5; TRBD2 matches 9 bases. The tail of the sequence fits TRBJ2-7 better, so the J call may be wrong. Germline values: CDR1 SGDLS, CDR2 YYNGEE. CDR3 length equals 15 residues. In DNA form, the CDR3 reads TGTGCCAGCAGCGAAGGCGGGGGGGGCGCCTACGAGCAGTACTTC. This translates into CASSEGGGGAYEQYF.

This clonotype was seen more than once but under ten times. The gene calls are TRBV6-1 and TRBJ2-4; TRBD1 agrees at 7 bases. This CDR3 spans 18 amino acids. The V segment lost 8 bases and the J segment 0 bases; nucleotides outside the gene matches: 16. CDR1 MNHNS and CDR2 SASEGT come from the germline V gene. CDR3 region: CASGGPGQRNLAKNIQYF. CDR3 sequence (DNA): TGTGCCAGCGGAGGACCGGGACAGAGAAATCTAGCCAAAAACATTCAGTACTTC.

This clonotype has ten or more counts. V is TRBV7-9 and J is TRBJ2-5; D is uncertain. The CDR3 contains 14 residues. The germline CDR1 and CDR2 sequences are SEHNR and FQNEAQ (reference sequence). Trimming took 3 bases from V and 5 from J, leaving 13 bases between them. CDR3 coding DNA: TGTGCCAGCAGCTTGGGGATATTTGAGGAGACCCAGTACTTC. It yields the protein CASSLGIFEETQYF.

The chain joins TRBV21-1 to TRBJ1-5. TRBV21-1 is a pseudogene. This CDR3 is built from 16 residues. CDR3 nucleotide sequence: TGTGCCAGCATCATACCGGGTCCTCCCGATTTCTGGCCCCAGCATTTT. Translated: CASIIPGPPDFWPQHF.

This clonotype has only a few counts. One junction end disagrees with the germline gene, perhaps due to a read error. This chain links TRBV15 with TRBJ2-7; no firm D call. The germline gives CDR1 LNHNV, CDR2 YYDKDF (reference sequence). CDR3 length: 14 residues. The CDR3, as DNA: TGTGCCGCCAGCAGAGGCCAGACCGGCTACGAGCAGTACTTC. Its translation: CAASRGQTGYEQYF.